Shown below are 29 T cell receptor beta chains from a single sample sequenced in a study of neurological immune-mediated disorders. TCRdb re-derived calls from the 5' RACE reads in MiXCR, one entry per CDR3 protein. Here the sample spans some 46,000 distinct CDR3 sequences, 4% to 5.5% being singletons. Material: PBMCs. All receptors come from an older woman with multiple sclerosis.

In this sample, this clonotype turned up many times. The chain combines TRBV5-4 with TRBJ2-3; D unresolved. The V end was cut by 4 bases, the J end by 3 bases, with 15 bases between. Germline assignment: CDR1 SGHNT and CDR2 YYREEE (reference sequence). The CDR3 spans 15 residues. The CDR3 DNA is TGTGCCAGCAGCGTGGGCCCAGGATTGACAGATACGCAGTATTTT. It is translated as CASSVGPGLTDTQYF.

The table lists this clonotype with many counts. V and J are TRBV4-1 and TRBJ2-3; no clear D. Germline V gives CDR1 MGHRA, CDR2 YSYEKL. CDR3 length equals 14 residues. The V end was cut by 1 base, the J end by 6 bases, with 11 bases between. The CDR3 DNA follows: TGCGCCAGCAGCCAAGTGAGCGCCAGGGATACGCAGTATTTT. The encoded protein is CASSQVSARDTQYF.

The chain is built from TRBV5-1 and TRBJ2-3; the D gene is possibly TRBD1 (5 bases). The CDR3 extends over 14 amino acids. The germline V gene encodes CDR1 SGHRS and CDR2 YFSETQ. The V and J ends lost 3 bases and 4 bases respectively, with 12 bases between them. The CDR3 nucleotides are TGCGCCAGCAGCTCCAGGACAAGGGCAGATACGCAGTATTTT. It is translated as CASSSRTRADTQYF.

This clonotype appeared many times. This rearrangement joins TRBV20-1 to TRBJ2-3; the D is unclear. The CDR3 length is 15 residues. Germline loops: CDR1 DFQATT, CDR2 SNEGSKA (reference sequence). With 1 base removed from V and 2 bases from J, the gap between germline ends came to 13 bases. The CDR3 reads CSARANNLYTDTQYF. The DNA of the CDR3 is TGCAGTGCTAGAGCAAACAACCTATACACAGATACGCAGTATTTT.

V usage is TRBV11-3 and J usage is TRBJ2-1; D not certain. V lost 2 bases and J 2 bases, leaving 10 bases between the germline ends. This CDR3 is 15 amino acids long. Germline V gene lookup returns CDR1 SGHNT and CDR2 YENEEA. The CDR3 nucleotides read TGTGCCAGCAGCTTAATCCACTCTCCCTACAATGAGCAGTTCTTC. Its translation is CASSLIHSPYNEQFF.

This clonotype was detected many times. The chain has TRBV7-2 and TRBJ2-7, with 7 nucleotides matching TRBD2. Per germline, CDR1 SGHTA and CDR2 FQGNSA. V gave up 5 bases and J gave up 3 bases; unmatched junction bases: 13. The CDR3 has 16 residues. CDR3 loop: CASSPLPGRGSYEQYF. In DNA form, the CDR3 reads TGTGCCAGCAGCCCCCTCCCAGGGCGGGGGAGCTACGAGCAGTACTTC.

The table lists this clonotype with a few counts. The chain couples TRBV12-3 or TRBV12-4 to TRBJ2-3, with 13 positions matching TRBD2. The CDR3 has 15 amino acids. V gave up 3 bases and J gave up 6 bases; unmatched junction bases: 3. The chain's CDR3 is CASSFPTSGRDTQYF. The CDR3 DNA sequence: TGTGCCAGCAGTTTCCCGACTAGCGGGAGGGATACGCAGTATTTT.

The table lists this clonotype with many counts. The J gene is TRBJ2-1, the V gene TRBV7-2; tentative D call: TRBD1 (5 bases). The CDR3 spans 11 residues. CDR1 is SGHTA and CDR2 is FQGNSA in the germline V gene. V was pared by 7 bases and J by 9 bases, with 10 bases between. In DNA, the CDR3 is TGTGCCAGCAAACAGGCTAGTGAGCAGTTCTTC. It yields the protein CASKQASEQFF.

This clonotype came up many times. This chain links TRBV7-9 with TRBJ2-3; no firm D call. This CDR3 is built from 13 residues. CDR1 is SEHNR, CDR2 FQNEAQ, per germline (reference sequence). Trimming removed 1 base from V and 6 bases from J, with 8 bases in between. CDR3 coding DNA: TGTGCCAGCAGCTTAGGGACCAGGGATACGCAGTATTTT. Protein: CASSLGTRDTQYF.

The rearrangement joins TRBV20-1 to TRBJ2-1, with 7 bases aligning to TRBD2. Germline V gene lookup returns CDR1 DFQATT and CDR2 SNEGSKA (reference sequence). CDR3 length: 14 residues. V dropped 1 base and J dropped 9; count of bases not matched to a gene: 9. CDR3 sequence (DNA): TGCAGTGCTAGAGCTGGACTAGAATACGCTGAGCAGTTCTTC. Protein product: CSARAGLEYAEQFF.

This clonotype was counted many times. The rearrangement uses TRBV12-3 or TRBV12-4 and TRBJ2-3; TRBD1 agrees at 8 bases. The CDR3 totals 12 residues. V lost 5 bases, J lost 9 bases, and 4 bases stayed unmatched. CDR3 DNA sequence: TGTGCCAGCAGTCCCACAGGGGGGACGCAGTATTTT. Amino acids: CASSPTGGTQYF.

This clonotype was observed at least ten times. The chain carries TRBV14 and TRBJ2-2; TRBD1 is a possible D gene (5 bases). CDR1 is SGHDN, CDR2 FVKESK, per germline. Trimming took 5 bases from V and 7 from J, leaving 20 bases between them. The CDR3 totals 16 residues. The CDR3 DNA reads as TGTGCCAGCAGCGGGGCCACCTTCGGAACGGGCGGGGAGCTGTTTTTT. This encodes CASSGATFGTGGELFF.

This clonotype was seen many times. This chain uses TRBV11-2 with TRBJ2-7; D not resolved. CDR1 SGHAT and CDR2 FQNNGV come from the germline V gene. V was pared by 5 bases and J by 6 bases, with 17 bases between. The CDR3 is 14 amino acids. The DNA of the CDR3 is TGTGCCAGCAGCATAAACATGTCCCCCTCCGAGCAGTACTTC. It codes for CASSINMSPSEQYF.

In its sample, this clonotype was seen many times. The rearrangement uses TRBV20-1 and TRBJ2-4; D might be TRBD1 (6 bases). The CDR3 is 15 residues long. Germline CDR1 reads DFQATT; CDR2 reads SNEGSKA (reference sequence). V lost 6 bases and J lost 8, with 23 bases in between. This chain's CDR3 is CSASGPPGGADIQYF. The CDR3 DNA is TGCAGTGCCTCTGGACCACCTGGGGGCGCTGACATTCAGTACTTC.

This clonotype was seen many times. The V and J genes are TRBV7-2 and TRBJ2-3, with D tentatively TRBD1 or TRBD2 (5 bases each). The CDR3 spans 15 residues. The germline gives CDR1 SGHTA, CDR2 FQGNSA. V lost 5 bases and J 6 bases, leaving 18 bases between the germline ends. CDR3 bases: TGTGCCAGCAGCATAACGGGGCCCGGTAGGGATACGCAGTATTTT. As protein: CASSITGPGRDTQYF.

Only a few counts were recorded for this clonotype. The rearrangement uses TRBV20-1 and TRBJ2-1; 7 positions agree with TRBD2. Germline V gene data show CDR1 as DFQATT and CDR2 as SNEGSKA (reference sequence). The CDR3 has 14 residues. The ends lost 2 bases at V and 5 bases at J; junction bases unmatched: 6. CDR3 bases: TGCAGTGCTAGACGTGCGGGAGTAGACAATGAGCAGTTCTTC. Protein: CSARRAGVDNEQFF.

A few counts support this clonotype. CDR3 in DNA: TGTGCCAGCAGCTTAACTAGCGGGAGGAATGAGCAGTTCTTC. As protein: CASSLTSGRNEQFF. The chain is built from TRBV6-5 and TRBJ2-1; 12 bases align to TRBD2. The CDR3 loop spans 14 amino acids. The germline CDR1 and CDR2 sequences are MNHEY and SVGAGI. The V and J ends lost 6 bases and 7 bases, in that order; junction bases with no gene match: 4.

This clonotype was counted ten times or more. The rearrangement joins TRBV15 to TRBJ2-3; D might be TRBD1 (6 bases). CDR3 length: 16 amino acids. Germline values: CDR1 LNHNV, CDR2 YYDKDF (reference sequence). V shed 5 bases and J shed 1 base, with 16 bases lying between them. In DNA, the CDR3 is TGTGCCACCAGCCGCCGGGGAAACAGGGGCACAGATACGCAGTATTTT. It yields the protein CATSRRGNRGTDTQYF.

A remark on this clonotype: This could be a read error, since a much larger clone is one nucleotide away. The rearrangement joins TRBV2 to TRBJ1-5; TRBD1 matches 7 bases. The CDR3 extends over 13 amino acids. Germline loops: CDR1 SNHLY, CDR2 FYNNEI. DNA of the CDR3: TGTGCCAGCACCGACAGGGACAATCAGCCCCAGAATTTT. This encodes CASTDRDNQPQNF.

At least ten counts were recorded for this clonotype. The chain couples TRBV2 to TRBJ1-6; TRBD1 is a possible D gene (5 bases). The CDR3 runs 15 residues. CDR1 is SNHLY and CDR2 is FYNNEI in the germline V gene. V lost 2 bases and J lost 4, with 9 bases in between. The CDR3 DNA follows: TGTGCCAGCAGTGAATTACAGGCATATAATTCACCCCTCCACTTT. It is translated as CASSELQAYNSPLHF.

This clonotype was detected a few times. The gene calls are TRBV12-3 or TRBV12-4 and TRBJ2-1; D gene unclear. CDR3 length: 12 amino acids. Trimming shortened V by 2 bases and J by 9 bases, and 8 bases separated the two germline ends. This chain's CDR3 is CASSLSYGEQFF. CDR3 coding DNA: TGTGCCAGCAGTTTATCATATGGTGAGCAGTTCTTC.

This clonotype was seen ten or more times. The chain combines TRBV20-1 with TRBJ2-5; 9 bases match TRBD2. J was trimmed by 5 bases and V by 0 bases; bases with no gene match: 10. Per the germline V gene, CDR1 is DFQATT and CDR2 is SNEGSKA (reference sequence). This CDR3 has 16 amino acids. CDR3 protein: CSARDWGLALSETQYF. Written as DNA, the CDR3 is TGCAGTGCTAGAGATTGGGGACTAGCCTTATCGGAGACCCAGTACTTC.

This clonotype was observed a handful of times. The rearrangement uses TRBV9 and TRBJ2-5; D remains ambiguous. The germline gives CDR1 SGDLS, CDR2 YYNGEE. This CDR3 has 14 residues. V lost 0 bases and J 2 bases, leaving 8 bases between the germline ends. This CDR3 is CASSVAPGQETQYF. CDR3 coding DNA: TGTGCCAGCAGCGTAGCTCCAGGTCAAGAGACCCAGTACTTC. The variable domain in full, with the rest retrieved from reference TRBV9 and TRBJ2-5, is DSGVTQTPKHLITATGQRVTLRCSPRSGDLSVYWYQQSLDQGLQFLIQYYNGEERAKGNILERFSAQQFPDLHSELNLSSLELGDSALYFCASSVAPGQETQYFGPGTRLLVL.

The sample holds many counts of this clonotype. The chain combines TRBV11-2 with TRBJ2-1, with D hard to call. Trimming left V 5 bases short and J 0 bases short, with 11 bases between. Germline V CDR1 and CDR2: SGHAT, FQNNGV. This CDR3 has 15 amino acids. This chain's CDR3 is CASSRVGSSYNEQFF. In nucleotides, the CDR3 is TGTGCCAGCAGCCGTGTGGGTAGCTCCTACAATGAGCAGTTCTTC.

This chain joins TRBV20-1 and TRBJ1-6; 9 nucleotides line up with TRBD1. V trimming: 0 bases; J trimming: 7 bases; junction bases outside the gene matches: 13. This CDR3 has 18 residues. From germline, CDR1 is DFQATT and CDR2 SNEGSKA (reference sequence). The CDR3 loop is CSARDVLDRGAGNSPLHF. CDR3 bases: TGCAGTGCTAGAGATGTTCTGGACAGGGGAGCGGGGAATTCACCCCTCCACTTT.

This clonotype is judged medium-sized. CDR3 DNA: TGCAGCGCCTCACAGGGGGCAACAGAGACCCAGTACTTC. Protein product: CSASQGATETQYF. The rearrangement uses TRBV29-1 and TRBJ2-5; 9 positions match TRBD1. Germline CDR1 and CDR2: SQVTM and ANQGSEA. The CDR3 length is 13 residues. Trimming at V came to 7 bases and at J to 4 bases, leaving 7 bases not matched to a gene.

The rearrangement uses TRBV5-1 and TRBJ2-2; D ambiguous. Germline loops: CDR1 SGHRS, CDR2 YFSETQ. The V end lost 0 bases, the J end lost 6 bases, and 6 bases lay between the germline ends. The CDR3 has 13 amino acids. Here the CDR3 reads CASSLAFAGELFF. In nucleotides, the CDR3 is TGCGCCAGCAGCTTGGCTTTCGCCGGGGAGCTGTTTTTT.

This clonotype was recorded at least ten times. The chain uses TRBV20-1 and TRBJ1-2, with 7 bases lining up with TRBD1. CDR1 and CDR2 (germline): DFQATT, SNEGSKA (reference sequence). The CDR3 spans 14 residues. V was clipped by 0 bases and J by 8 bases; unmatched bases: 9. The CDR3 nucleotides are TGCAGTGCTAGAGATGATGAGGGGGCGCGAGGCTACACCTTC. Translated: CSARDDEGARGYTF.

V is TRBV9 and J is TRBJ1-6; TRBD1 aligns across 9 bases. Germline lookup yields CDR1 SGDLS and CDR2 YYNGEE. V shed 4 bases, J shed 13 bases, and the junction held 9 bases outside the gene matches. There are 14 residues in the CDR3. Written as DNA, the CDR3 is TGTGCCAGCAGCACTCGGGACAGGGAATCCCCCCTCCACTTT. It encodes CASSTRDRESPLHF. The whole variable domain, remainder taken from reference TRBV9 and TRBJ1-6, is DSGVTQTPKHLITATGQRVTLRCSPRSGDLSVYWYQQSLDQGLQFLIQYYNGEERAKGNILERFSAQQFPDLHSELNLSSLELGDSALYFCASSTRDRESPLHFGNGTRLTVT.